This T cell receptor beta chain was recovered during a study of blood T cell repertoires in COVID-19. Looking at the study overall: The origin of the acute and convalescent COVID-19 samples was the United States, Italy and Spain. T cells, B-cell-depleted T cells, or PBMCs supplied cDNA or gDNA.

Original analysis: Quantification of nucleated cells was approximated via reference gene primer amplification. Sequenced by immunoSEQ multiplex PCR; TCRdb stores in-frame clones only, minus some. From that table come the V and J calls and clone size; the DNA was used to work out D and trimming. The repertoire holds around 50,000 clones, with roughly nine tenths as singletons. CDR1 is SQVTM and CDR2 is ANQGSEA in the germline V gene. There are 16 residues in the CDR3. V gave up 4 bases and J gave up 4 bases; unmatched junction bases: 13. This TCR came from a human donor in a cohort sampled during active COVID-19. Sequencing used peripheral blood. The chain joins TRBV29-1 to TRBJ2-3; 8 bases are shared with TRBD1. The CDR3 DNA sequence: TGCAGCGTTGCTTCGGGCAGGGGGCTTAGGTCAGATACGCAGTATTTT. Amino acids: CSVASGRGLRSDTQYF.